The source of this TCR beta chain is a study of shared clonotypes between healthy human individuals. Here immunoSEQ multiplex PCR was the method, and the copy in TCRdb shows in-frame clones only, minus some. Of roughly 2.2 million clones listed, approximately 90% are singletons. CDR1 and CDR2 (germline): SNHLY, FYNNEI. Trimming removed 6 bases from V and 2 bases from J; junction bases left unmatched: 4. The CDR3 contains 15 residues. The sequence derives from a man younger than 35 in good health. Some clones in this sample may be carry-over from other donors' samples. The source material was naive CD4+ T cells from PBMCs. Subset in this sample: CD45RA+ positively selected. The chain has TRBV2 and TRBJ2-5, with 12 bases matching TRBD2. The CDR3 nucleotides read TGTGCCAGCAGGGGACTAGCGGGCTCACAAGAGACCCAGTACTTC. It codes for CASRGLAGSQETQYF.